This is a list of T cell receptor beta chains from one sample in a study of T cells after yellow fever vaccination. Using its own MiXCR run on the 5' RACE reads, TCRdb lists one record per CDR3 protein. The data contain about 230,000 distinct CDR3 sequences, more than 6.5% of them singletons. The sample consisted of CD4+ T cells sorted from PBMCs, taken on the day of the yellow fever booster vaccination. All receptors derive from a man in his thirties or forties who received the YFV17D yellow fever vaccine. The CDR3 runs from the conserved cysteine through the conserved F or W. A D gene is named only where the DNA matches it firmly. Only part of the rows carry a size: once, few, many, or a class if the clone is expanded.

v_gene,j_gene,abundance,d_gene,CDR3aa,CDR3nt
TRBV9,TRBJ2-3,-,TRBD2,CASSPPKASGESDTQYF,TGTGCCAGCAGCCCTCCGAAAGCCAGCGGGGAGTCAGATACGCAGTATTTT
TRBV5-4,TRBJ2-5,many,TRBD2,CASSLAGGPETQYF,TGTGCCAGCAGCTTGGCGGGGGGGCCAGAGACCCAGTACTTC
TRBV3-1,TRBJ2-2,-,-,CASSQEGDGPRTGELFF,TGTGCCAGCAGCCAAGAAGGTGACGGCCCTCGCACCGGGGAGCTGTTTTTT
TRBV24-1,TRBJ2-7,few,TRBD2,CATSDSTSGRAYYEQYF,TGTGCCACCAGTGATTCTACTAGCGGGAGGGCCTATTACGAGCAGTACTTC
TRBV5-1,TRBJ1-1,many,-,CASSLQEGTEAFF,TGCGCCAGCAGCTTGCAGGAAGGGACTGAAGCTTTCTTT
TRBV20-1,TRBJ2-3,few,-,CSAGGVGTQYF,TGCAGTGCTGGAGGGGTTGGGACGCAGTATTTT
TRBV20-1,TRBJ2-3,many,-,CSARRGAGRPDTQYF,TGCAGTGCTAGACGGGGTGCGGGACGGCCAGATACGCAGTATTTT
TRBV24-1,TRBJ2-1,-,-,CATSDFSQGGRNEQFF,TGTGCCACCAGTGATTTCTCGCAGGGGGGTAGGAATGAGCAGTTCTTC
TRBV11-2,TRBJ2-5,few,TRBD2,CASSLNPPQLAGAETQYF,TGTGCCAGCAGCTTAAATCCCCCCCAACTAGCGGGAGCAGAGACCCAGTACTTC
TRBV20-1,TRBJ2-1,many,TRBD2,CSARVASGSDNEQFF,TGCAGTGCTAGAGTGGCTAGCGGGTCCGATAATGAGCAGTTCTTC
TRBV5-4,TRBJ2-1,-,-,CASSLATGTYNEQFF,TGTGCCAGCAGCTTGGCGACCGGGACCTACAATGAGCAGTTCTTC
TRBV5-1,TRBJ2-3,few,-,CASSAARETDTQYF,TGCGCCAGCAGCGCGGCCAGGGAGACAGATACGCAGTATTTT
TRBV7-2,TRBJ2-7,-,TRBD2,CASSTPVAGVTYEQYF,TGTGCCAGCAGCACGCCGGTAGCGGGAGTCACCTACGAGCAGTACTTC
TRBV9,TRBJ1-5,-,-,CASSVTMQSPQHF,TGTGCCAGCAGCGTAACAATGCAGTCACCCCAGCATTTT
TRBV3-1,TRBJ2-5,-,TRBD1,CASSSWTGEETQYF,TGTGCCAGCAGCTCTTGGACAGGGGAAGAGACCCAGTACTTC
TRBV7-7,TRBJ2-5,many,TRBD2,CASSPGTSGETQYF,TGTGCCAGCAGCCCGGGGACTAGCGGGGAGACCCAGTACTTC
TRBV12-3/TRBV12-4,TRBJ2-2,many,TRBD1,CASTQAGQANTGELFF,TGTGCCAGCACCCAGGCTGGACAGGCGAACACCGGGGAGCTGTTTTTT
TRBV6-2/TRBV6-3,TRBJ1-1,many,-,CASSYDRGYTEAFF,TGTGCCAGCAGTTATGACCGGGGCTACACTGAAGCTTTCTTT
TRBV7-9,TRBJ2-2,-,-,CASSGRLEITGELFF,TGTGCCAGCAGTGGAAGGCTAGAGATCACCGGGGAGCTGTTTTTT
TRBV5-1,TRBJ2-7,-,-,CASNVDGLPLAEQYF,TGCGCCAGCAACGTGGACGGACTCCCCCTCGCCGAGCAGTACTTC
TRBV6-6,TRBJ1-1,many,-,CASSSQRNTEAFF,TGTGCCAGCAGCTCCCAGAGGAACACTGAAGCTTTCTTT
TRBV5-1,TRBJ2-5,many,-,CASRGEETQYF,TGCGCCAGCAGAGGGGAAGAGACCCAGTACTTC
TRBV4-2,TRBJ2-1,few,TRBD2,CASSPGTSGTNEQFF,TGTGCCAGCAGCCCCGGGACTAGCGGGACCAATGAGCAGTTCTTC
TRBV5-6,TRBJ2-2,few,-,CASSLIGKEAGELFF,TGTGCCAGCAGCTTGATCGGGAAAGAGGCCGGGGAGCTGTTTTTT
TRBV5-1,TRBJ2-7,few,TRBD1,CASSLGQGRYEQYF,TGCGCCAGCAGCTTGGGACAGGGACGATACGAGCAGTACTTC
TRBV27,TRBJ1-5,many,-,CASSQRVGQPQHF,TGTGCCAGCAGTCAGAGGGTAGGCCAGCCCCAGCATTTT
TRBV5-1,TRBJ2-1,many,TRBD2,CASSLGVAGLDEQFF,TGCGCCAGCAGCTTGGGGGTAGCGGGCTTGGATGAGCAGTTCTTC
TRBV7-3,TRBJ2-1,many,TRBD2,CASSTQGGGGYNEQFF,TGTGCCAGCAGCACTCAGGGCGGGGGAGGCTACAATGAGCAGTTCTTC
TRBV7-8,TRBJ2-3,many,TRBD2,CASSFRGSLTDTQYF,TGTGCCAGCAGCTTCCGCGGGAGTCTGACAGATACGCAGTATTTT
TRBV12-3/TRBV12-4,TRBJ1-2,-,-,CASSFRDYGYTF,TGTGCCAGCAGTTTTAGAGACTATGGCTACACCTTC
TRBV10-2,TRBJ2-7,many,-,CAAGGLEQYF,TGCGCCGCCGGGGGGCTCGAGCAGTACTTC
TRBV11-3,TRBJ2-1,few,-,CASSHGGGRGLNEQFF,TGTGCCAGCAGCCACGGCGGGGGGAGGGGGCTCAATGAGCAGTTCTTC
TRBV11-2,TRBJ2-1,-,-,CASSLSTGSDEQFF,TGTGCCAGCAGCTTAAGTACAGGTTCGGATGAGCAGTTCTTC
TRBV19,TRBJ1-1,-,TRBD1,CASSGTGSPTEAFF,TGTGCCAGTAGTGGGACAGGATCCCCCACTGAAGCTTTCTTT
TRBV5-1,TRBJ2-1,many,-,CASSLGPRGYEQFF,TGCGCCAGCAGCTTAGGTCCCCGGGGCTATGAGCAGTTCTTC
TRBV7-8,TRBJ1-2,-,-,CASSPRGGGYTF,TGTGCCAGCAGCCCCCGAGGGGGTGGCTACACCTTC
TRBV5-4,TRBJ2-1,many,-,CASSKREYASYNEQFF,TGTGCCAGCAGCAAACGGGAGTATGCCTCCTACAATGAGCAGTTCTTC
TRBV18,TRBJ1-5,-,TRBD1,CASSRQGQPQHF,TGTGCCAGCTCACGACAGGGTCAGCCCCAGCATTTT
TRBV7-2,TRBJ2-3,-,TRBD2,CASSLNGRGGTDTQYF,TGTGCCAGCAGCTTGAACGGGAGGGGGGGCACAGATACGCAGTATTTT
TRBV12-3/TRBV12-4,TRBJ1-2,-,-,CASSFRSGNYGYTF,TGTGCCAGCAGTTTTAGGTCAGGGAATTATGGCTACACCTTC
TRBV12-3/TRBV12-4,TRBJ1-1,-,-,CASSLWAGNTEAFF,TGTGCCAGCAGTTTATGGGCAGGCAACACTGAAGCTTTCTTT
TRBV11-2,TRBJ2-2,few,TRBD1,CASSLLDRGTGELFF,TGTGCCAGCAGCTTATTGGACAGGGGGACCGGGGAGCTGTTTTTT
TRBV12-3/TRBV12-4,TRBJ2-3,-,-,CASSPWGGSTDTQYF,TGTGCCAGCAGTCCGTGGGGAGGAAGCACAGATACGCAGTATTTT
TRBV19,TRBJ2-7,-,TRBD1,CATRDRDYYEQYF,TGTGCCACCCGGGACAGGGACTACTACGAGCAGTACTTC